This TCR beta chain is from a study of shared clonotypes between healthy human individuals. Study-level points and caveats: The low donor count limited represented genetic and exposure-history diversity.

Only Caucasian adults living in Nashville, Tennessee made up the donor group. The germline V gene encodes CDR1 MNHEY and CDR2 SMNVEV (reference sequence). This CDR3 spans 13 amino acids. Trimming pared 5 bases from V and 1 base from J, leaving 9 bases between. As for this clone: What it binds is not known.

The table came from immunoSEQ multiplex PCR; TCRdb's copy has only in-frame clones and leaves some out. The table has 2.3 million or so clones, roughly 93% seen once. The gene calls are TRBV27 and TRBJ2-7; a weak D match, TRBD1 (6 bases). The sequenced sample consisted of naive CD4+ T cells from PBMCs. The subset: CD45RA+ positively selected. The clonotype originates from a man aged 18 to 30 in good health. Some clones in this sample may be carry-over from other donors' samples. CDR3 protein: CASSHTGSYEQYF. The CDR3 DNA follows: TGTGCCAGCAGTCATACAGGGTCCTACGAGCAGTACTTC.